This T cell receptor (beta chain) was captured in a study of blood T cell repertoires in COVID-19. CDR3 length: 15 amino acids. CDR1 and CDR2 from the germline V gene are SGHRS and YFSETQ. Deletions cut 7 bases from V and 1 base from J, with 17 bases between. This table comes from immunoSEQ multiplex PCR, and its TCRdb copy is limited to in-frame clones, with some not included. The sample lists about 250,000 clones, around three quarters occurring once. This receptor was taken from an elderly woman with acute or convalescent COVID-19. The genes are TRBV5-1 and TRBJ1-2; the D is unclear. The sample was peripheral blood. CDR3 residues: CASFLAPGGNYGYTF. CDR3 bases: TGCGCCAGCTTTTTGGCCCCGGGTGGTAACTATGGCTACACCTTC.